The T cell receptor (beta chain) under discussion was sequenced for a study of blood T cell repertoires in COVID-19. The protocol was immunoSEQ multiplex PCR, while the TCRdb copy is restricted to in-frame clones and leaves out a portion. Of about 150,000 clones detected, more than 70% appear once; the ten largest clones hold about 10%. V lost 4 bases and J lost 0, with 14 bases in between. The CDR3 runs to 16 residues. Per germline, CDR1 SGDLS and CDR2 YYNGEE. A few counts support this clone. The chain carries TRBV9 and TRBJ1-3, with D perhaps matching TRBD1 (5 bases). The clonotype originates from a woman older than 75 with active or convalescent COVID-19. Source material: peripheral blood. The CDR3: CASSRGEASSGNTIYF. The CDR3 DNA reads as TGTGCCAGCAGCCGAGGGGAGGCGAGCTCTGGAAACACCATATATTTT.